A single T cell receptor (beta chain) is shown here with its context. TCRdb's table, derived via immunoSEQ multiplex PCR, lists solely in-frame clones and lacks some. This sample carries 250,000 or so clones, 87% of them seen once, and the ten largest clones take approximately 11%. The V gene's germline CDR1 is MNHNY and CDR2 SVGAGI (reference sequence). V lost 7 bases, J lost 8 bases, and 8 bases stayed unmatched. The CDR3 runs to 13 residues. This sample was included in a study of blood T cell repertoires in COVID-19. The sequenced sample was PBMCs or T cells enriched from blood (not recorded which). This receptor was taken from a man aged 30-40 years who had recovered from COVID-19. The chain recombines TRBV6-6 with TRBJ1-3; 7 nucleotides align to TRBD1. DNA for the CDR3: TGTGCCAGCATTACAGGGGAAGGAGACACCATATATTTT. Its translation: CASITGEGDTIYF.